Following are 14 T cell receptor beta chains from one sample sequenced in a study of T cell responses to AZD1222 COVID-19 vaccine. The method was immunoSEQ multiplex PCR; TCRdb's version includes in-frame clones alone and lacks a portion of them. Of some 130,000 clones listed, 80% to 90% are singletons. Sequencing was performed on peripheral blood, taken on day 0 of AZD1222 vaccination. The receptors shown here come from an adult in good health.

CDR3: CASSPRRGHEQYF. CDR3 in DNA: TGTGCCAGCTCACCCAGACGGGGCCACGAGCAGTACTTC. This chain connects TRBV18 to TRBJ2-7; tentatively, D is TRBD1 or TRBD2 (5 bases each). CDR3 length: 13 amino acids. V shed 3 bases and J shed 5 bases, with 11 bases lying between them. From germline, CDR1 is KGHSH and CDR2 LQKENI.

A few counts support this clone. The rearrangement links TRBV5-6 to TRBJ1-1; no definite D call. The germline gives CDR1 SGHDT, CDR2 YYEEEE. V was cut by 0 bases and J by 1 base, with 16 bases left in between. This CDR3 is 17 amino acids long. The CDR3 spells CASSLDIGKRRNTEAFF. The DNA for the CDR3 is TGTGCCAGCAGCTTGGACATAGGCAAAAGGAGGAACACTGAAGCTTTCTTT. The whole variable domain, filled in from reference TRBV5-6 and TRBJ1-1, reads DAGVTQSPTHLIKTRGQQVTLRCSPKSGHDTVSWYQQALGQGPQFIFQYYEEEERQRGNFPDRFSGHQFPNYSSELNVNALLLGDSALYLCASSLDIGKRRNTEAFFGQGTRLTVV.

This chain joins TRBV6-5 and TRBJ1-2; 7 bases fit TRBD1. Trimming removed 5 bases from V and 5 bases from J; junction bases left unmatched: 8. Germline CDR1 is MNHEY and CDR2 is SVGAGI. The CDR3 is 14 residues long. The CDR3 DNA is TGTGCCAGCAGTCAGGGGGGGAGGGCATATGGCTACACCTTC. It encodes CASSQGGRAYGYTF.

The rearrangement links TRBV5-1 to TRBJ2-7; 9 nucleotides align to TRBD1. V gave up 5 bases and J gave up 7 bases; unmatched junction bases: 7. The CDR3 totals 13 residues. Germline V gives CDR1 SGHRS, CDR2 YFSETQ. CDR3 region: CASSSRTGVEQYF. The CDR3, as DNA: TGCGCCAGCAGTTCCCGGACAGGGGTTGAGCAGTACTTC.

The V call is TRBV6-6, the J call TRBJ2-3; 13 nucleotides align to TRBD2. The length of the CDR3 is 16 residues. The V gene's germline CDR1 is MNHNY and CDR2 SVGAGI (reference sequence). The junction had 4 bases not matched to a gene; V was cut back by 7 bases and J by 0 bases. In DNA, the CDR3 is TGTGCCAGCACACTAGCGGGAGGGCGGAGCACAGATACGCAGTATTTT. Translation: CASTLAGGRSTDTQYF.

The gene calls are TRBV19 and TRBJ1-2; maybe TRBD1 (5 bases). The V end lost 6 bases, the J end lost 8 bases, and 19 bases lay between the germline ends. Germline V CDR1 and CDR2: LNHDA, SQIVND (reference sequence). The CDR3 extends over 14 amino acids. For the CDR3, the DNA is TGTGCCAGTAGAGCCCAGGGAACGGGAGGAGGCTACACCTTC. Encoded protein: CASRAQGTGGGYTF.

The chain couples TRBV7-8 to TRBJ2-7; the match to TRBD1 covers 7 bases. The CDR3 spans 15 residues. Losses at the gene ends were 5 bases for V and 5 bases for J; bases not matched to a gene: 12. Per germline, CDR1 SGHVS and CDR2 FQNEAQ. CDR3 loop: CASSTLRGGVHEQYF. For the CDR3, the DNA is TGTGCCAGCAGCACCTTGAGAGGGGGCGTCCACGAGCAGTACTTC. Variable domain in full (rest from reference TRBV7-8 and TRBJ2-7): GAGVSQSPRYKVAKRGQDVALRCDPISGHVSLFWYQQALGQGPEFLTYFQNEAQLDKSGLPSDRFFAERPEGSVSTLKIQRTQQEDSAVYLCASSTLRGGVHEQYFGPGTRLTVT.

The genes are TRBV27 and TRBJ2-7, with 10 positions matching TRBD2. The CDR3 covers 21 residues. J was trimmed by 4 bases and V by 5 bases; bases with no gene match: 26. Germline CDR1 MNHEY, CDR2 SMNVEV (reference sequence). The CDR3 DNA is TGTGCCAGCAGTCGTAGTTCAGCTAGCGGGAGCCCTTCCCGTTTATTTTACGAGCAGTACTTC. It specifies CASSRSSASGSPSRLFYEQYF.

The chain joins TRBV30 to TRBJ2-5; TRBD2 agrees at 12 bases. CDR3 length: 13 residues. J was trimmed by 4 bases and V by 3 bases; bases with no gene match: 0. From germline, CDR1 is GTSNPN and CDR2 SVGIG (reference sequence). This CDR3 reads CAWRLAGGETQYF. CDR3 nucleotides: TGTGCCTGGAGACTAGCGGGAGGAGAGACCCAGTACTTC. The full variable domain, rest sourced from reference TRBV30 and TRBJ2-5, is SQTIHQWPATLVQPVGSPLSLECTVEGTSNPNLYWYRQAAGRGLQLLFYSVGIGQISSEVPQNLSASRPQDRQFILSSKKLLLSDSGFYLCAWRLAGGETQYFGPGTRLLVL.

This clone was seen a few times. The sample carries other DNA sequences with the same CDR3. The J gene is TRBJ2-1, the V gene TRBV6-2 or TRBV6-3, with no clear D. Germline V gene sequence: CDR1 MNHEY, CDR2 SVGEGT. The CDR3 contains 15 residues. Trimming cost V 2 bases and J 1 base, with 9 bases left between them. The CDR3 DNA reads TGTGCCAGCAGTTACCGTGACTCGTCCTACAATGAGCAGTTCTTC. Amino acid sequence: CASSYRDSSYNEQFF.

This clone appeared once. V gene TRBV12-3 or TRBV12-4 combines with J gene TRBJ1-2; D not resolved. The CDR3 sequence is 12 residues long. Trimming pared 7 bases from V and 7 bases from J, leaving 13 bases between. The CDR3 DNA sequence: TGTGCCAGCATAACAGCCGGCATTGGCTACACCTTC. This translates into CASITAGIGYTF.

This clone was found a few times. CDR3 nucleotides: TGTGCCAGCAGCCCACGTATGATAAGCGAGCAGTACTTC. Its translation is CASSPRMISEQYF. V is TRBV5-6 and J is TRBJ2-7, with unresolved D. The CDR3 covers 13 residues. V shed 4 bases and J shed 6 bases, with 14 bases lying between them. The germline V gene has CDR1 SGHDT and CDR2 YYEEEE.

V usage is TRBV6-4 and J usage is TRBJ2-3; D is perhaps TRBD2 (6 bases). This CDR3 contains 16 residues. The V end was cut by 2 bases, the J end by 1 base, with 13 bases between. Germline assignment: CDR1 MRHNA and CDR2 SNTAGT. The CDR3: CASSDEHSGGTDTQYF. The DNA for the CDR3 is TGTGCCAGCAGTGACGAACATAGCGGTGGCACAGATACGCAGTATTTT.

V is TRBV7-2 and J is TRBJ2-7; 10 nucleotides match TRBD2. Germline V lookup: CDR1 SGHTA, CDR2 FQGNSA. The CDR3 covers 15 residues. V shed 1 base and J 3 bases; nucleotides not matched to a gene: 3. The CDR3 sequence is CASSLEAGGHYEQYF. Here the CDR3 DNA reads TGTGCCAGCAGCTTAGAAGCGGGAGGGCACTACGAGCAGTACTTC.